This T cell receptor (beta chain) was sequenced during a study of response to subunit inactivated influenza vaccine. General observations from the study: It was suggested by the authors that few new T cells are recruited by each seasonal influenza vaccination.

V dropped 3 bases and J dropped 0 bases, with 5 bases sitting between them. CDR1 and CDR2 from the germline V gene are KGHSH and LQKENI. The CDR3 loop spans 13 amino acids. TCRdb fed the RT-PCR reads into MiXCR, producing one record per CDR3 protein. Of about 520,000 distinct CDR3 sequences in the sample, roughly 25% were seen once. This clonotype occurred many times. Its matching antigen is unknown. The TCR sequence derives from a middle-aged man who received an inactivated influenza vaccine. The sequences come from CD4+ T cells sorted from PBMCs, collected 5 to 6 days after vaccination. The rearrangement links TRBV18 to TRBJ1-1; D unresolved. CDR3 sequence: CASSPNMNTEAFF. CDR3 nucleotide sequence: TGTGCCAGCTCACCGAATATGAACACTGAAGCTTTCTTT.